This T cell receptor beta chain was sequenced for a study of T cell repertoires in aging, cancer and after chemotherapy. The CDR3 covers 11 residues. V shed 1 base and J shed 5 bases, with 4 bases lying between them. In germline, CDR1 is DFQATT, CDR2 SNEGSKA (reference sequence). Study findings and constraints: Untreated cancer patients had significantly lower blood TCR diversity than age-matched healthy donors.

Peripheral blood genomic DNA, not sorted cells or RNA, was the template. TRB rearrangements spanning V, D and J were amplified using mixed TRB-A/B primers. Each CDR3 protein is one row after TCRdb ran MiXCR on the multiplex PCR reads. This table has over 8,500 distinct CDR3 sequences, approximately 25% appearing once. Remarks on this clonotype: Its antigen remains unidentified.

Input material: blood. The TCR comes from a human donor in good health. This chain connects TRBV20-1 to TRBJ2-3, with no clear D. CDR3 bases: TGCAGTGCTAGAGGGAAAGATACGCAGTATTTT. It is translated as CSARGKDTQYF.